This T cell receptor (beta chain) is drawn from a study of CD8 T cells in cerebrospinal fluid in Alzheimer's disease. Study-level points and caveats: Patients with mild cognitive impairment or Alzheimer's disease had a larger top CSF clone percentage than controls.

10X single-cell V(D)J and 5' gene-expression libraries profiled CSF cells. Reanalyzing the 10x single-cell sequencing reads, TCRdb keeps one entry per CDR3 protein, without DNA. This listing includes 1,200 or so distinct CDR3 sequences. This clonotype counts as medium-sized by frequency. The target antigen is unknown. The CDR3 is 16 residues long. Germline V CDR1 and CDR2: MDHEN, SYDVKM. Sequenced: cerebrospinal fluid. The sequence was obtained from a human donor in good health. The chain employs TRBV28 and TRBJ1-6; there is no DNA to check the TCRdb D call of TRBD1. The CDR3 region is CASSFGGSSYNSPLHF.